These 11 T cell receptor beta chains were sequenced from one sample in a study of T-cell memory formation after mild COVID-19. TCRdb reprocessed the 5' RACE reads via MiXCR and lists one record per CDR3 protein. The data show just over 50,000 distinct CDR3 sequences, approximately 9% seen once. Sequenced input: PBMCs or a T cell subset sorted from them (not recorded which). The receptors here all came from an adult woman who had mild COVID-19 (a few samples of this study predate the infection). Cell type and time point are not known.

This clonotype was counted at least ten times. The gene calls are TRBV29-1 and TRBJ2-6; D gene uncertain. Trimming took off 4 bases at V and 3 bases at J, with 4 bases between the two ends. Germline-derived CDR1 and CDR2 are SQVTM and ANQGSEA. This CDR3 is built from 12 residues. As DNA, the CDR3 is TGCAGCGTTGGTAGTGGGGCCAACGTCCTGACTTTC. As protein: CSVGSGANVLTF.

This clonotype has ten or more counts. One junction end does not reproduce the germline sequence, and a read error may be involved. The V call is TRBV7-2, the J call TRBJ2-7; 12 nucleotides align to TRBD1. Germline CDR1 is SGHTA and CDR2 is FQGNSA. CDR3 length equals 13 residues. Here the CDR3 reads CASSLVAGTGGDF. DNA for the CDR3: TGTGCCAGCAGCTTAGTAGCGGGGACAGGGGGCGACTTC.

This clonotype was counted a few times. CDR3 amino acids: CASSLGGGTAKQYF. Here the CDR3 DNA reads TGTGCCAGCAGTTTGGGCGGAGGGACAGCTAAGCAGTACTTC. The chain joins TRBV12-3 or TRBV12-4 to TRBJ2-7; TRBD1 is a possible D gene (7 bases). V was cut by 3 bases and J by 8 bases, with 17 bases left in between. The CDR3 consists of 14 residues.

This clonotype has at least ten counts. The chain joins TRBV29-1 to TRBJ2-2, with TRBD2 as a possible D gene (6 bases). V gave up 6 bases and J gave up 0 bases, with 8 bases separating them. Germline V CDR1 and CDR2: SQVTM, ANQGSEA. This CDR3 is built from 13 residues. CDR3 protein: CSVGGSNTGELFF. For the CDR3, the DNA is TGCAGCGTCGGGGGTTCGAACACCGGGGAGCTGTTTTTT.

This clonotype was observed at least ten times. The rearrangement links TRBV5-1 to TRBJ2-1; 7 bases match TRBD2. J lost 0 bases, V lost 0 bases, and 6 bases had no gene match. The CDR3 totals 17 residues. In germline, CDR1 is SGHRS, CDR2 YFSETQ. CDR3 DNA: TGCGCCAGCAGCTTGGGTAGGGGAGGGAGCTCCTACAATGAGCAGTTCTTC. Its protein product is CASSLGRGGSSYNEQFF.

This clonotype appeared many times. CDR3 nucleotide sequence: TGTGCCAGCACCTGGGGGGTGAACACTGAAGCTTTCTTT. Its translation is CASTWGVNTEAFF. V usage is TRBV5-5 and J usage is TRBJ1-1, with a weak D call TRBD1 (5 bases). Germline CDR1 reads SGHKS; CDR2 reads YYEKEE (reference sequence). V lost 6 bases, J lost 0 bases, and 9 bases lay in between. The CDR3 totals 13 residues. The full variable domain, its missing parts supplied by reference TRBV5-5 and TRBJ1-1, is DAGVTQSPTHLIKTRGQQVTLRCSPISGHKSVSWYQQVLGQGPQFIFQYYEKEERGRGNFPDRFSARQFPNYSSELNVNALLLGDSALYLCASTWGVNTEAFFGQGTRLTVV.

The V and J genes are TRBV4-2 and TRBJ2-1, with D perhaps matching TRBD2 (6 bases). Germline values: CDR1 LGHNA, CDR2 YNFKEQ. The CDR3 is 14 residues long. Deletions cut 1 base from V and 5 bases from J, with 9 bases between. The CDR3 DNA follows: TGTGCCAGCAGCCAAGGACCGGGGGACAATGAGCAGTTCTTC. Its translation: CASSQGPGDNEQFF.

This clonotype has ten or more counts. The chain uses TRBV19 and TRBJ2-5; D call uncertain. The V end was cut by 5 bases, the J end by 5 bases, with 18 bases between. CDR3 length: 15 residues. Germline V gene sequence: CDR1 LNHDA, CDR2 SQIVND (reference sequence). The CDR3, as DNA: TGTGCCAGTAGTGCTTCGGAGCTTCAAAGGGAGACCCAGTACTTC. This codes for CASSASELQRETQYF. Looking up the rest from reference TRBV19 and TRBJ2-5 gives the full variable domain: DGGITQSPKYLFRKEGQNVTLSCEQNLNHDAMYWYRQDPGQGLRLIYYSQIVNDFQKGDIAEGYSVSREKKESFPLTVTSAQKNPTAFYLCASSASELQRETQYFGPGTRLLVL.

As for this clonotype: Just one base apart from a much larger clone, this may be a read error. The V gene is TRBV24-1, the J gene TRBJ2-3; 9 positions agree with TRBD1. Germline-derived CDR1 and CDR2 are KGHDR and SFDVKD. The CDR3 is made up of 16 amino acids. CDR3 sequence (DNA): TGTGGCACCAGTGATCCCGACAGGGGGAACACAGATACGCAGTATTTT. Encoded protein: CGTSDPDRGNTDTQYF.

This chain connects TRBV21-1 to TRBJ1-4; the D call of TRBD1 is as the table states it, not checked on the DNA. TRBV21-1 is shown as a pseudogene. The CDR3 is 15 residues long. The CDR3 sequence is CASSTRQGANEKLFF. CDR3 DNA: TGTGCCAGCAGCACCCGACAGGGAGCTAATGAAAAACTGTTTTTT.

The chain has TRBV29-1 and TRBJ2-2, with D perhaps TRBD2 (6 bases). The germline CDR1 and CDR2 sequences are SQVTM and ANQGSEA. This CDR3 is built from 14 residues. V was shortened by 3 bases and J by 2 bases, with 10 bases between the two germline ends. CDR3 region: CSVDSGTNTGELFF. In DNA form, the CDR3 reads TGCAGCGTTGATTCCGGGACTAACACCGGGGAGCTGTTTTTT.